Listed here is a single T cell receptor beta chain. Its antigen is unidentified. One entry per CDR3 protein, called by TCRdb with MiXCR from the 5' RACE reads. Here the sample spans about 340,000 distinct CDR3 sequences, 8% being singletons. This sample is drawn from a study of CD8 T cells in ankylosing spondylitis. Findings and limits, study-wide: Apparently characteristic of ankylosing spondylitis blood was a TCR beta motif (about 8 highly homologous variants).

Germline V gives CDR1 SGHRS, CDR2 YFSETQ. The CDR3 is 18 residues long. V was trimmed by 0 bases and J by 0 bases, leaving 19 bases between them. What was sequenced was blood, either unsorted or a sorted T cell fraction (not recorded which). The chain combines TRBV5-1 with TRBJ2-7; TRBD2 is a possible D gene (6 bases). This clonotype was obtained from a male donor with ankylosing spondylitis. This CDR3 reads CASSLAASGGISSYEQYF. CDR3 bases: TGCGCCAGCAGCTTGGCTGCGTCGGGCGGGATAAGCTCCTACGAGCAGTACTTC.